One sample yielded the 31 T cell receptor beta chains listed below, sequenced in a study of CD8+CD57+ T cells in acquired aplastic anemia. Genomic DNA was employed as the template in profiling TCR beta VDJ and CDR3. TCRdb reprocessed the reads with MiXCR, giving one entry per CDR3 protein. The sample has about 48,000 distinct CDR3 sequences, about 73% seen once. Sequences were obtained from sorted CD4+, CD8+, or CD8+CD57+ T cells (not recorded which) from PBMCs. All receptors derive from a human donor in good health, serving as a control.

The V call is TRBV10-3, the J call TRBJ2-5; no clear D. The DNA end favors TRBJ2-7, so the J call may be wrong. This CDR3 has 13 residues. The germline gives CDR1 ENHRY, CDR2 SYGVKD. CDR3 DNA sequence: TGTGCCATCAGCCCGGTAGGGCCCAACGAGCAGTACTTC. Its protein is CAISPVGPNEQYF.

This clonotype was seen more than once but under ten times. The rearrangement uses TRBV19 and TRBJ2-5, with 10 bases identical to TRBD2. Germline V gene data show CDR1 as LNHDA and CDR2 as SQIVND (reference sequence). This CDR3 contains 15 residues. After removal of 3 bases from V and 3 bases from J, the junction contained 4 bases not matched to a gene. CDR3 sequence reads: CASSILAGAKETQYF. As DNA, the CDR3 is TGTGCCAGTAGTATCCTAGCGGGGGCTAAAGAGACCCAGTACTTC.

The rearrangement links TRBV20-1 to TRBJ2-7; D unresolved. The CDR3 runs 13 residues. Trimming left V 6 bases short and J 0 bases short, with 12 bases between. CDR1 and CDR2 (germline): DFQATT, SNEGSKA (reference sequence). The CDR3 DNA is TGCAGTGCAGTACATTTCCCCTCCTACGAGCAGTACTTC. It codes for CSAVHFPSYEQYF.

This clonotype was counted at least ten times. This CDR3 is CASSIWLPSSYNEQFF. For the CDR3, the DNA is TGTGCCAGTAGTATCTGGCTACCGAGCTCCTACAATGAGCAGTTCTTC. The rearrangement uses TRBV19 and TRBJ2-1; no clear D. The CDR3 covers 16 residues. CDR1 is LNHDA and CDR2 is SQIVND in the germline V gene (reference sequence). V was pared by 3 bases and J by 0 bases, with 12 bases between. Based on the CDR3 plus reference TRBV19 and TRBJ2-1, the full variable domain is DGGITQSPKYLFRKEGQNVTLSCEQNLNHDAMYWYRQDPGQGLRLIYYSQIVNDFQKGDIAEGYSVSREKKESFPLTVTSAQKNPTAFYLCASSIWLPSSYNEQFFGPGTRLTVL.

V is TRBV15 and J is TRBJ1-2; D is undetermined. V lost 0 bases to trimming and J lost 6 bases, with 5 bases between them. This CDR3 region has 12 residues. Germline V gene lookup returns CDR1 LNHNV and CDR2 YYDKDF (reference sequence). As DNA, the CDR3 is TGTGCCACCAGCAGAGACAGGAATGGCTACACCTTC. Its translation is CATSRDRNGYTF.

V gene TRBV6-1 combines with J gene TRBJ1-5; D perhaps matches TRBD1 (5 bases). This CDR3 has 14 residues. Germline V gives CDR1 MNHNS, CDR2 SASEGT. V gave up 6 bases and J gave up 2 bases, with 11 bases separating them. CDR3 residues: CASRGRAGNQPQHF. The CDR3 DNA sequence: TGTGCCAGCAGAGGCAGGGCGGGCAATCAGCCCCAGCATTTT.

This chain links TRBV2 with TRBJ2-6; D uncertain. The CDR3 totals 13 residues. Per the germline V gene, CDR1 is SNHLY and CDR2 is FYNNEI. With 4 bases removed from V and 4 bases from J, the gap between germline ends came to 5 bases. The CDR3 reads CASSVGGANVLTF. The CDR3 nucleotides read TGTGCCAGCAGTGTGGGGGGGGCCAACGTCCTGACTTTC.

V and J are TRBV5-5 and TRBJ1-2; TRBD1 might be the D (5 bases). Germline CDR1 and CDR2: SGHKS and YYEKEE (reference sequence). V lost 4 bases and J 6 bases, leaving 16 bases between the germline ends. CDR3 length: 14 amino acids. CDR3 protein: CASSPVGQGHGYTF. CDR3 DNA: TGTGCCAGCAGCCCTGTCGGGCAGGGACATGGCTACACCTTC.

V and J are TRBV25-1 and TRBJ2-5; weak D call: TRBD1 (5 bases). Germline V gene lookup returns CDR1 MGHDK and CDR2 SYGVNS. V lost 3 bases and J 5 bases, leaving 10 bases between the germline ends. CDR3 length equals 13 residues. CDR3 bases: TGTGCCAGCAGTGATGCAGGGCGGGAGACCCAGTACTTC. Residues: CASSDAGRETQYF.

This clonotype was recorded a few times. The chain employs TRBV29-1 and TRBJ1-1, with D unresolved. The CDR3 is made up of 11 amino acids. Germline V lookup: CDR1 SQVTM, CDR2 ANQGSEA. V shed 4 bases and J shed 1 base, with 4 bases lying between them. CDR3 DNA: TGCAGCGTTGCCCGGAACACTGAAGCTTTCTTT. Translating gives CSVARNTEAFF.

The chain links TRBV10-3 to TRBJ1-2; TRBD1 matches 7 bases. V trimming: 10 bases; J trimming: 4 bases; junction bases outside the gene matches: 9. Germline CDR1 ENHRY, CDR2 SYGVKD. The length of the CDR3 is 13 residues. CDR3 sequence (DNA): TGTGCCAGTGGCTTTTCAGGGGGCTATGGCTACACCTTC. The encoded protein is CASGFSGGYGYTF.

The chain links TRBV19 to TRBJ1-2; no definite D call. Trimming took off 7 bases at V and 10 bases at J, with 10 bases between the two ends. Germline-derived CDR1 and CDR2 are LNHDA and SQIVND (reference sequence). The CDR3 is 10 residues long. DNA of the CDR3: TGTGCCAGTAAAGCGGCTGACTACACCTTC. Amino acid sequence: CASKAADYTF. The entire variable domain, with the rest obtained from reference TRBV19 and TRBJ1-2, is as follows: DGGITQSPKYLFRKEGQNVTLSCEQNLNHDAMYWYRQDPGQGLRLIYYSQIVNDFQKGDIAEGYSVSREKKESFPLTVTSAQKNPTAFYLCASKAADYTFGSGTRLTVV.

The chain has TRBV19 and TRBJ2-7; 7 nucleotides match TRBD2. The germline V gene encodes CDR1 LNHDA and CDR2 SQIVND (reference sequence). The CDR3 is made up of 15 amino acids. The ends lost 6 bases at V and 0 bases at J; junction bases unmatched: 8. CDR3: CASSLRGESSYEQYV. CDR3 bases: TGTGCCAGTAGCCTACGGGGGGAGAGCTCCTACGAGCAGTACGTC.

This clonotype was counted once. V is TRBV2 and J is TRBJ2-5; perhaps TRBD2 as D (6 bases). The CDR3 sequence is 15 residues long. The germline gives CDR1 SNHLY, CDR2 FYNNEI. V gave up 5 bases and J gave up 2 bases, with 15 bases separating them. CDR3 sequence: CASSPNGTPQETQYF. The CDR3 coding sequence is TGTGCCAGCAGTCCAAATGGGACTCCGCAAGAGACCCAGTACTTC.

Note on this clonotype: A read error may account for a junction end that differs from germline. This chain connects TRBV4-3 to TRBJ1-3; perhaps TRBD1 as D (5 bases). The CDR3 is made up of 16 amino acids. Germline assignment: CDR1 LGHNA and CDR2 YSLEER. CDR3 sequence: CASSQDSSGPGDTIYF. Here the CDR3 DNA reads TGCGCCAGCAGCCAAGATTCGTCAGGGCCTGGAGACACCATATATTTT.

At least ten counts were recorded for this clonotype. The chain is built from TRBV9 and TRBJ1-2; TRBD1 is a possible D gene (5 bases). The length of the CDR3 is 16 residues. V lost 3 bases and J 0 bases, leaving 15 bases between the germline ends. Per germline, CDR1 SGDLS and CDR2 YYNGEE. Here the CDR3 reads CASSEWAGEANYGYTF. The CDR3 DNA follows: TGTGCCAGCAGCGAGTGGGCGGGGGAAGCTAACTATGGCTACACCTTC.

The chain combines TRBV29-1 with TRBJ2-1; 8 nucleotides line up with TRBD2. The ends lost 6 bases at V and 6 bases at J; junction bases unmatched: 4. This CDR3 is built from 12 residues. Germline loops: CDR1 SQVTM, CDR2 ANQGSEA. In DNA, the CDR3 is TGCAGCGTCGTAGCGGGATCCAATGAGCAGTTCTTC. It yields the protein CSVVAGSNEQFF.

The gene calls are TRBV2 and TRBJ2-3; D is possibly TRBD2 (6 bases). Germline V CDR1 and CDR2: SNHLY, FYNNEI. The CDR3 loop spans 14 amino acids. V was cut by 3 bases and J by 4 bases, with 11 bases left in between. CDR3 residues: CASSDERESDTQYF. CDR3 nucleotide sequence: TGTGCCAGCAGTGACGAACGGGAGTCAGATACGCAGTATTTT. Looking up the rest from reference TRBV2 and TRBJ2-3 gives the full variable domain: EPEVTQTPSHQVTQMGQEVILRCVPISNHLYFYWYRQILGQKVEFLVSFYNNEISEKSEIFDDQFSVERPDGSNFTLKIRSTKLEDSAMYFCASSDERESDTQYFGPGTRLTVL.

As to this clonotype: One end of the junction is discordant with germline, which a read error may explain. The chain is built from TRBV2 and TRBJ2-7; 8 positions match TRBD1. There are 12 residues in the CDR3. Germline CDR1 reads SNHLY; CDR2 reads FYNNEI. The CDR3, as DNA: TGTGCCAGCAGTACGGACAGGGAACTTCTTCACTTC. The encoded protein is CASSTDRELLHF.

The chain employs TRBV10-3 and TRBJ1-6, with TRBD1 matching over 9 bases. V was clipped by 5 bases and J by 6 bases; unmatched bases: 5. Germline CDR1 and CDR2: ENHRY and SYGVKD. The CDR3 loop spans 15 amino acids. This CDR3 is CAISLGTGSNSPLHF. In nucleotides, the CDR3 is TGTGCCATCAGTTTGGGGACAGGGTCTAATTCACCCCTCCACTTT.

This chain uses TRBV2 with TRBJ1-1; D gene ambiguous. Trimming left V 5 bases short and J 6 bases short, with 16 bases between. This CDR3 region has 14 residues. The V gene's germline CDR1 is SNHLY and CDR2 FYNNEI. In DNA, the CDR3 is TGTGCCAGCAGTCTACTTAGTGGCGGTTCTGAAGCTTTCTTT. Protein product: CASSLLSGGSEAFF.

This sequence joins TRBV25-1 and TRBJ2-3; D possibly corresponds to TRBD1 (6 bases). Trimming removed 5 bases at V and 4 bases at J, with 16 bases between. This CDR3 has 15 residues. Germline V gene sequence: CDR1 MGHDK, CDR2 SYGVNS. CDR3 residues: CASSWGLGWADTQYF. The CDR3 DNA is TGTGCCAGCAGTTGGGGGCTAGGGTGGGCAGATACGCAGTATTTT.

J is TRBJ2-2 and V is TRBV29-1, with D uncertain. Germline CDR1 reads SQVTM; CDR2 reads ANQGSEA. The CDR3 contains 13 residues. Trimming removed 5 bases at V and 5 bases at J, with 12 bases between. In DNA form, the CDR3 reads TGCAGCGTTTCCTACAGAGCTACCGGGGAGCTGTTTTTT. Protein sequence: CSVSYRATGELFF.

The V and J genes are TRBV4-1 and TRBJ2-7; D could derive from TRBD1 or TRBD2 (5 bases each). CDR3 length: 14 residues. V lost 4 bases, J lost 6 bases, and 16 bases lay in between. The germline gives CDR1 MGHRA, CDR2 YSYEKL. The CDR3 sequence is CASSRYGQGREQYF. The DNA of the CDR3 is TGCGCCAGCAGCCGATATGGGCAGGGACGCGAGCAGTACTTC.

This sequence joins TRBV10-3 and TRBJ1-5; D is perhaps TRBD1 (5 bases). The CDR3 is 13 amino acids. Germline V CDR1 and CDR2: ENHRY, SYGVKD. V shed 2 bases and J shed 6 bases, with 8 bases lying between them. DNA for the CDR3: TGTGCCATCAGTGAGGGGCAGGGTCAGCCCCAGCATTTT. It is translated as CAISEGQGQPQHF.

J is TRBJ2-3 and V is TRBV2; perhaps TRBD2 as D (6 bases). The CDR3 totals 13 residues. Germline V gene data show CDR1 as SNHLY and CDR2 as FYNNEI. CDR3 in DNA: TGTGCTAGAGATCCGCTAGCGCCGGATACGCAGTATTTT. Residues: CARDPLAPDTQYF.

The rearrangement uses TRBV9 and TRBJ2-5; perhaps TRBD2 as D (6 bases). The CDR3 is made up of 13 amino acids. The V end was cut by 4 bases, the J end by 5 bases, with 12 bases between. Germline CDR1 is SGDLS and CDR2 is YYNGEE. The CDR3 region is CASSPKGGETQYF. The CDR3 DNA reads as TGTGCCAGCAGCCCAAAGGGAGGCGAGACCCAGTACTTC.

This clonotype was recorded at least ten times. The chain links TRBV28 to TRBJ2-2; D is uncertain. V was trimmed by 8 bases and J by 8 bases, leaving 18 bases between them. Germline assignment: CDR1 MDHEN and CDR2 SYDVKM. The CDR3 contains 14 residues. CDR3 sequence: CASASPMATGELFF. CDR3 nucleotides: TGTGCCAGCGCGTCCCCCATGGCCACGGGGGAGCTGTTTTTT. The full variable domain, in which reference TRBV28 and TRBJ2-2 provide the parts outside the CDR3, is DVKVTQSSRYLVKRTGEKVFLECVQDMDHENMFWYRQDPGLGLRLIYFSYDVKMKEKGDIPEGYSVSREKKERFSLILESASTNQTSMYLCASASPMATGELFFGEGSRLTVL.

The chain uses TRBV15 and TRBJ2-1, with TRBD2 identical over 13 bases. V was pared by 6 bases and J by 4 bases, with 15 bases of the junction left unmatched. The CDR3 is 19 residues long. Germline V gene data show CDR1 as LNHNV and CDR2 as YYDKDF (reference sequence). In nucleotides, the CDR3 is TGTGCCACCAGTTTCCCCACGGGACTAGCGGGGCCATTTTACAATGAGCAGTTCTTC. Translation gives CATSFPTGLAGPFYNEQFF.

The CDR3 region has the DNA TGTGCCAGCAGCCCAGGACAGGGTTCTCGGGAGACCCAGTACTTC. Translated: CASSPGQGSRETQYF. V gene TRBV7-3 combines with J gene TRBJ2-5; 8 bases map to TRBD1. The V and J ends lost 5 bases and 5 bases, in that order; junction bases with no gene match: 10. Looked up from germline, CDR1 is SGHTA and CDR2 is FQGTGA. The CDR3 is 15 amino acids.

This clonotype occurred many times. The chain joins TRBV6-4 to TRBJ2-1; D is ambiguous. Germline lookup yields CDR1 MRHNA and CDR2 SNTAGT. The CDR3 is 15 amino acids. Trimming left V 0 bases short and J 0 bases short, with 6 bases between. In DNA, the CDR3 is TGTGCCAGCAGTGACTCGGCAGGCTCCTACAATGAGCAGTTCTTC. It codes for CASSDSAGSYNEQFF.